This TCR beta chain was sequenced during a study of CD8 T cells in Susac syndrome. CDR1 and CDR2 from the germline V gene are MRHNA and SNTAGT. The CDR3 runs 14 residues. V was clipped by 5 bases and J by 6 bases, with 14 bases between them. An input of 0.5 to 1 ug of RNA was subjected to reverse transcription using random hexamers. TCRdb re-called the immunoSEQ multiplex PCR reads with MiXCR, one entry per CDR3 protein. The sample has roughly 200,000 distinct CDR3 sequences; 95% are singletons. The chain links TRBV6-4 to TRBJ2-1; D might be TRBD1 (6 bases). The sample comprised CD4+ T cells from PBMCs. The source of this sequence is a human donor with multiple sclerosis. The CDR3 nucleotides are TGTGCCAGCAGTCCGGACGGCAGGGGCAATGAGCAGTTCTTC. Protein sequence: CASSPDGRGNEQFF.